This T cell receptor (beta chain) was recovered during a study of T cell clones after liver transplantation. Study overall: Three of the eight recipients were HCV-positive; the rest had non-autoimmune, non-viral transplant indications. Study-wide results and limits: Post-transplant time points were not standardized, so conclusions are preliminary.

The method was immunoSEQ multiplex PCR; TCRdb's version includes in-frame clones alone and lacks a portion of them. The sample gives about 120,000 clones, just over 90% of which show up once; approximately 0.88% is in the top ten. With regard to this clone: As yet, its antigen is unknown.

This CDR3 is built from 10 residues. V shed 4 bases and J shed 7 bases, with 4 bases lying between them. Germline V CDR1 and CDR2: MDHEN, SYDVKM. Unstimulated PBMCs were sorted into CD3+CD4+ and CD3+CD8+ populations. Sequencing was performed on CD4+ T cells from blood, taken 12 months after liver transplant. The sequence derives from a human patient who received a liver transplant. Some of the T cells may derive from the graft donor. V usage is TRBV28 and J usage is TRBJ2-5; D unclear. In DNA form, the CDR3 reads TGTGCCAGCAGTTCCCGGACCCAGTACTTC. Translated, it gives CASSSRTQYF. Complete variable domain (other parts from reference TRBV28 and TRBJ2-5): DVKVTQSSRYLVKRTGEKVFLECVQDMDHENMFWYRQDPGLGLRLIYFSYDVKMKEKGDIPEGYSVSREKKERFSLILESASTNQTSMYLCASSSRTQYFGPGTRLLVL.